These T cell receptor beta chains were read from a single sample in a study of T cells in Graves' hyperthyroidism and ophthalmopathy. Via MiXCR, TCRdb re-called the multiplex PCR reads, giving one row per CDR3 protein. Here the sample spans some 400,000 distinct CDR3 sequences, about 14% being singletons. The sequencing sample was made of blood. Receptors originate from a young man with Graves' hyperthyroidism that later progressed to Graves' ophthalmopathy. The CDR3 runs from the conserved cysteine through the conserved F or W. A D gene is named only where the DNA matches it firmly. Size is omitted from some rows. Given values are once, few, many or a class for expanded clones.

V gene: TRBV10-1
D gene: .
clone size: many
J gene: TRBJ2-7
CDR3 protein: CASSHHRDRFPEQYF
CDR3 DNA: TGCGCCAGCAGTCACCACCGGGACCGCTTTCCGGAGCAGTACTTC

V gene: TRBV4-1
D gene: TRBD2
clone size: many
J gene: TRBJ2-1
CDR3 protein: CASSRPGLAGGQVEQFF
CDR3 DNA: TGCGCCAGCAGCCGACCGGGACTAGCGGGGGGCCAAGTTGAGCAGTTCTTC

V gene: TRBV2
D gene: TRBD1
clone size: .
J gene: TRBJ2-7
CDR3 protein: CASSTGVEQYF
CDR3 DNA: TGTGCCAGCAGTACAGGGGTTGAGCAGTACTTC

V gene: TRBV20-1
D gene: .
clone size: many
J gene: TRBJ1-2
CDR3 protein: CSAEQGPRSYTF
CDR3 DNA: TGCAGTGCTGAACAGGGTCCACGGAGCTACACCTTC

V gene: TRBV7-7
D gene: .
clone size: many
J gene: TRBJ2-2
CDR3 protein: CASSRGNGAGELFF
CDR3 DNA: TGTGCCAGCAGCAGGGGGAATGGAGCCGGGGAGCTGTTTTTT

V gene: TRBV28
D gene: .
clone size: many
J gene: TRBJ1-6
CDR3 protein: CASSKSKAGPLHF
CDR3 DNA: TGTGCCAGCAGTAAGTCGAAGGCGGGGCCCCTCCACTTT

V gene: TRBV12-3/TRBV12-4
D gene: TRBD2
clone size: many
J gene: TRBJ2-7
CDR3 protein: CASSLSGGHREQYF
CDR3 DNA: TGTGCCAGCAGTTTGTCGGGGGGGCATCGCGAGCAGTACTTC

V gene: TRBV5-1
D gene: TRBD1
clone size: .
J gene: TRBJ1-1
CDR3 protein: CASSTGTGTEAFF
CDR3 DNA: TGCGCCAGCAGCACTGGGACAGGGACCGAAGCTTTCTTT

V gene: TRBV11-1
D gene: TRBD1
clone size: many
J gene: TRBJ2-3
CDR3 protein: CASSQQGAGTDTQYF
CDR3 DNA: TGTGCCAGCAGCCAACAGGGGGCTGGCACAGATACGCAGTATTTT

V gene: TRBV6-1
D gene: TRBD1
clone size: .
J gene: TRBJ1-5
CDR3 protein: CASSPRGRSNQPQHF
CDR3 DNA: TGTGCCAGCAGCCCCAGGGGGAGAAGCAATCAGCCCCAGCATTTT

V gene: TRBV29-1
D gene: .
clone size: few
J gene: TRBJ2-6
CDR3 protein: CSVALTGANVLTF
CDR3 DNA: TGCAGCGTTGCTCTGACTGGGGCCAACGTCCTGACTTTC

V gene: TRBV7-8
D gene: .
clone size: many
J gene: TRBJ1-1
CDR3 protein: CASSLTVHSPNTEAFF
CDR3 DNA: TGTGCCAGCAGCTTAACGGTCCACTCGCCAAATACTGAAGCTTTCTTT

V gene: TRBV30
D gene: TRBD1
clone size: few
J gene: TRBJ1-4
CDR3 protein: CAWSKDRGNEKLFF
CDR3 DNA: TGTGCCTGGAGTAAGGACAGGGGGAATGAAAAACTGTTTTTT

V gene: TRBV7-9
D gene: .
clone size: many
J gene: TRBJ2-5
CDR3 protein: CASRPQLQETQYF
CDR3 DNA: TGTGCCAGCAGACCCCAACTCCAAGAGACCCAGTACTTC

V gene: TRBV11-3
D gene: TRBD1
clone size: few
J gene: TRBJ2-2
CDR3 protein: CASSLPGQANTGELFF
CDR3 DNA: TGTGCCAGCAGCTTGCCGGGACAGGCGAACACCGGGGAGCTGTTTTTT

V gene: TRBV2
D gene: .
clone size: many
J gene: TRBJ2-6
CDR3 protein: CASSGGHGANVLTF
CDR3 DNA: TGTGCCAGCAGTGGGGGTCACGGGGCCAACGTCCTGACTTTC

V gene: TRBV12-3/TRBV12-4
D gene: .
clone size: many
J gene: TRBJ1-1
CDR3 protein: CASSLFENMNTEAFF
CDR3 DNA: TGTGCCAGCAGTTTGTTCGAGAACATGAACACTGAAGCTTTCTTT

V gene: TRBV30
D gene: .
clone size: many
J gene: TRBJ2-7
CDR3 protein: CAWSTGRGRYEQYF
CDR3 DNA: TGTGCCTGGAGTACGGGCAGGGGAAGGTACGAGCAGTACTTC

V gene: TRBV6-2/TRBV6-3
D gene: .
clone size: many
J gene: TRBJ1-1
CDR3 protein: CASTTGRVTEAFF
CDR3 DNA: TGTGCCAGCACAACTGGGAGGGTGACGGAAGCTTTCTTT

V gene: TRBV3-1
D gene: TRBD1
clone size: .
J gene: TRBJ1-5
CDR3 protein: CASSSLTGGSSDQPQHF
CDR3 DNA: TGTGCCAGCAGCAGCCTGACAGGGGGTTCAAGTGATCAGCCCCAGCATTTT

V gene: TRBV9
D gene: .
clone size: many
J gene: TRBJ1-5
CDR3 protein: CASSVGEVGQPQHF
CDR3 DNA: TGTGCCAGCAGCGTAGGAGAGGTTGGTCAGCCCCAGCATTTT

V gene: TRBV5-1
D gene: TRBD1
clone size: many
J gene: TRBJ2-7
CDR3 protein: CASSLRGQGASEQYF
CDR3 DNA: TGCGCCAGCAGCTTGAGGGGACAGGGGGCGAGCGAGCAGTACTTC

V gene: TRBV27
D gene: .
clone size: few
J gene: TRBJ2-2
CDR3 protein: CASSLGTFWANTGELFF
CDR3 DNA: TGTGCCAGCAGTTTAGGGACCTTTTGGGCGAACACCGGGGAGCTGTTTTTT

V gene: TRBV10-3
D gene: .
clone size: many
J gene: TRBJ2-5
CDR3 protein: CAISDGQETQYF
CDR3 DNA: TGTGCCATTTCGGACGGTCAAGAGACCCAGTACTTC

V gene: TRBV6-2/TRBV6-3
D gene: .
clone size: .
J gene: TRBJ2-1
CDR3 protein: CASRPGRRTYNEQFF
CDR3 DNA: TGTGCCAGCAGGCCCGGCAGGAGGACCTACAATGAGCAGTTCTTC

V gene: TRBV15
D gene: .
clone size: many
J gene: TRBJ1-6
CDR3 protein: CATSRFSTALHF
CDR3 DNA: TGTGCCACCAGCAGATTCAGTACGGCCCTCCACTTT

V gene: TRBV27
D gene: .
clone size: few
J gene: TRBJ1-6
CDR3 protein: CASKVGLSNSPLHF
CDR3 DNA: TGTGCCAGCAAAGTCGGTCTGAGCAATTCACCCCTCCACTTT

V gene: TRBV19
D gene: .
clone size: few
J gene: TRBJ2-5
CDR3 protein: CASSIGLRETQYF
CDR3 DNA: TGTGCCAGTAGTATCGGCCTCCGAGAGACCCAGTACTTC

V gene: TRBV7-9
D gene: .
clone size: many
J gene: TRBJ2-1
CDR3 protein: CASSLRGARNVNEQFF
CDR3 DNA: TGTGCCAGCAGCCTTAGGGGGGCCCGGAATGTGAATGAGCAGTTCTTC

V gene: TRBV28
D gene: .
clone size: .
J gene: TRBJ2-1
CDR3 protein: CASSRLDRPSGEWFF
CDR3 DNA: TGTGCCAGCAGTCGGTTGGACAGACCATCGGGTGAGTGGTTCTTC